These 22 T cell receptor beta chains were all obtained from the same sample, sequenced in a study of shared clonotypes between healthy human individuals. Some clones are missing from TCRdb's copy, which holds only in-frame ones; the method was immunoSEQ multiplex PCR. The data hold 850,000 to 1,200,000 clones, with more than 60% observed a single time. The source material was memory CD4+ T cells sorted from blood. The subset was: CD45RA-negative fraction. Every receptor here comes from a man younger than 30 in good health.

This chain uses TRBV9 with TRBJ2-1; TRBD1 is a possible D gene (5 bases). CDR3 length: 18 residues. V was trimmed by 4 bases and J by 2 bases, leaving 22 bases between them. Germline assignment: CDR1 SGDLS and CDR2 YYNGEE. The CDR3, as DNA: TGTGCCAGCAGCCCCAACCAGCTTGACAGTGAAGCCTACAATGAGCAGTTCTTC. Its protein is CASSPNQLDSEAYNEQFF.

This chain links TRBV7-6 with TRBJ1-4; D call uncertain. The germline V and J ends were trimmed by 4 bases and 4 bases, with 7 bases remaining between them. CDR3 length: 13 amino acids. Germline lookup yields CDR1 SGHVS and CDR2 FNYEAQ. CDR3: CASSYGNNEKLFF. The DNA for the CDR3 is TGTGCCAGCAGCTACGGGAATAATGAAAAACTGTTTTTT.

The gene calls are TRBV30 and TRBJ2-2, with 9 bases fitting TRBD1. Germline trimming cut 4 bases from V and 5 bases from J; bases unmatched to any gene: 8. CDR1 is GTSNPN, CDR2 SVGIG, per germline (reference sequence). The CDR3 totals 15 residues. CDR3 sequence: CAWNKVGQGTGELFF. DNA for the CDR3: TGTGCCTGGAACAAAGTTGGACAGGGGACCGGGGAGCTGTTTTTT. The full variable domain, completed using reference TRBV30 and TRBJ2-2, is SQTIHQWPATLVQPVGSPLSLECTVEGTSNPNLYWYRQAAGRGLQLLFYSVGIGQISSEVPQNLSASRPQDRQFILSSKKLLLSDSGFYLCAWNKVGQGTGELFFGEGSRLTVL.

The genes are TRBV18 and TRBJ1-1; possibly TRBD1 for D (6 bases). V lost 3 bases, J lost 9 bases, and 14 bases lay in between. Germline V lookup: CDR1 KGHSH, CDR2 LQKENI. The CDR3 contains 13 residues. DNA for the CDR3: TGTGCCAGCTCACCCGAGGGGGGCTGGCAAGCTTTCTTT. This codes for CASSPEGGWQAFF.

This chain connects TRBV5-1 to TRBJ1-2; D unresolved. The CDR3 sequence is 14 residues long. Looked up from germline, CDR1 is SGHRS and CDR2 is YFSETQ. V gave up 4 bases and J gave up 4 bases, with 14 bases separating them. CDR3 amino acids: CASSDNQAGYGYTF. DNA of the CDR3: TGCGCCAGCAGCGATAATCAGGCGGGCTATGGCTACACCTTC.

This chain uses TRBV30 with TRBJ2-1; D uncertain. Germline loops: CDR1 GTSNPN, CDR2 SVGIG (reference sequence). The V end was cut by 1 base, the J end by 9 bases, with 7 bases between. This CDR3 is 11 amino acids long. The CDR3 is CAWSGRTEQFF. The CDR3 DNA reads as TGTGCCTGGAGTGGAAGGACTGAGCAGTTCTTC.

J is TRBJ1-1 and V is TRBV15, with D possibly TRBD1 on 6 matching bases. V was trimmed by 0 bases and J by 8 bases, leaving 10 bases between them. CDR3 size: 13 residues. Looked up from germline, CDR1 is LNHNV and CDR2 is YYDKDF (reference sequence). The CDR3 region has the DNA TGTGCCACCAGCAGAGATGAGGGACAAGAAGCTTTCTTT. Protein sequence: CATSRDEGQEAFF.

J is TRBJ2-1 and V is TRBV5-1, with 7 positions matching TRBD2. In germline, CDR1 is SGHRS, CDR2 YFSETQ. V lost 4 bases to trimming and J lost 4 bases; unmatched junction nucleotides: 11. The CDR3 consists of 16 residues. For the CDR3, the DNA is TGCGCCAGCAGCGCATCTTCGGGACTACAATACAATGAGCAGTTCTTC. It translates to CASSASSGLQYNEQFF.

Notes on this clone: The sample carries other DNA sequences with the same CDR3. The chain combines TRBV5-4 with TRBJ2-3; no definite D call. This CDR3 has 13 amino acids. Looked up from germline, CDR1 is SGHNT and CDR2 is YYREEE (reference sequence). Trimming removed 1 base from V and 3 bases from J, with 6 bases in between. The CDR3 is CASSLYGTDTQYF. The CDR3 bases are TGTGCCAGCAGCTTGTACGGAACAGATACGCAGTATTTT.

The J gene is TRBJ1-1, the V gene TRBV21-1. TRBV21-1 represents a pseudogene. The length of the CDR3 is 17 residues. The CDR3 DNA sequence: TGTGCCAGCAGCGCAACAAACGGGGAGGATTTGGACACTGAAGCTTTCTTT. It encodes CASSATNGEDLDTEAFF.

V and J are TRBV7-2 and TRBJ2-2, with a tentative D call TRBD2 (6 bases). In germline, CDR1 is SGHTA, CDR2 FQGNSA. V gave up 4 bases and J gave up 6 bases, with 15 bases separating them. This CDR3 comprises 15 residues. The CDR3 DNA reads as TGTGCCAGCAGCTCCGGGACTCTTAAGGCCGGGGAGCTGTTTTTT. Translated, it gives CASSSGTLKAGELFF.

In this sample, this clone turned up a few times. V usage is TRBV5-1 and J usage is TRBJ2-2; the match to TRBD2 covers 8 bases. CDR3 length equals 15 residues. Trimming cost V 2 bases and J 4 bases; bases outside gene matches: 4. Germline CDR1 is SGHRS and CDR2 is YFSETQ. The CDR3 DNA sequence: TGCGCCAGCAGCTTTAGCGGGATCGGCACCGGGGAGCTGTTTTTT. It is translated as CASSFSGIGTGELFF.

The J gene is TRBJ2-7, the V gene TRBV5-6; 10 bases are a match to TRBD1. Germline loops: CDR1 SGHDT, CDR2 YYEEEE. The CDR3 totals 17 residues. The V gene end was trimmed by 1 base and the J gene end by 8 bases; junction bases not matched to a gene: 15. The CDR3 protein is CASSLTAGTGAGNKQYF. The CDR3 DNA is TGTGCCAGCAGCTTGACCGCCGGGACAGGGGCGGGAAACAAGCAGTACTTC. The whole variable domain, remainder taken from reference TRBV5-6 and TRBJ2-7, is DAGVTQSPTHLIKTRGQQVTLRCSPKSGHDTVSWYQQALGQGPQFIFQYYEEEERQRGNFPDRFSGHQFPNYSSELNVNALLLGDSALYLCASSLTAGTGAGNKQYFGPGTRLTVT.

The gene calls are TRBV2 and TRBJ2-3; D remains ambiguous. The V end was cut by 4 bases, the J end by 10 bases, with 15 bases between. The CDR3 has 13 amino acids. CDR1 is SNHLY, CDR2 FYNNEI, per germline. The CDR3 bases are TGTGCCAGCAGTGTAGGGATAGTTGTGGCGCAGTATTTT. This gives the protein CASSVGIVVAQYF.

This clone appeared once. V usage is TRBV5-6 and J usage is TRBJ1-4; maybe TRBD1 (6 bases). The CDR3 length is 15 residues. The V end lost 4 bases, the J end lost 7 bases, and 17 bases lay between the germline ends. Germline V gives CDR1 SGHDT, CDR2 YYEEEE. The CDR3 nucleotides are TGTGCCAGCAGCCCGGTCGGGACATCGGGTGAAAAACTGTTTTTT. It codes for CASSPVGTSGEKLFF. The whole variable domain, filled in from reference TRBV5-6 and TRBJ1-4, reads DAGVTQSPTHLIKTRGQQVTLRCSPKSGHDTVSWYQQALGQGPQFIFQYYEEEERQRGNFPDRFSGHQFPNYSSELNVNALLLGDSALYLCASSPVGTSGEKLFFGSGTQLSVL.

This rearrangement joins TRBV5-1 to TRBJ1-4, with 9 bases matching TRBD1. Germline V CDR1 and CDR2: SGHRS, YFSETQ. Trimming removed 4 bases from V and 7 bases from J; junction bases left unmatched: 8. This CDR3 comprises 15 residues. CDR3 bases: TGCGCCAGCAGCCTGGCCGGGACAGGGCGTGAAAAACTGTTTTTT. Its translation is CASSLAGTGREKLFF.

This clone was detected a few times. The CDR3 loop is CSVEFGTGGAETQYF. For the CDR3, the DNA is TGCAGCGTTGAGTTCGGGACAGGGGGCGCGGAGACCCAGTACTTC. The chain employs TRBV29-1 and TRBJ2-5; 12 nucleotides agree with TRBD1. Trimming removed 3 bases from V and 5 bases from J; junction bases left unmatched: 7. The CDR3 runs 15 residues. CDR1 SQVTM and CDR2 ANQGSEA come from the germline V gene. The whole variable domain, remainder taken from reference TRBV29-1 and TRBJ2-5, is SAVISQKPSRDICQRGTSLTIQCQVDSQVTMMFWYRQQPGQSLTLIATANQGSEATYESGFVIDKFPISRPNLTFSTLTVSNMSPEDSSIYLCSVEFGTGGAETQYFGPGTRLLVL.

This clone was recorded only once. The CDR3, as DNA: TGCGCCAGCAGGGAGGGGGCGAACACCGGGGAGCTGTTTTTT. Its translation is CASREGANTGELFF. The J gene is TRBJ2-2, the V gene TRBV5-1; D tentatively fits TRBD1 or TRBD2 (6 bases each). The CDR3 is 14 amino acids. The V gene's germline CDR1 is SGHRS and CDR2 YFSETQ. V was shortened by 5 bases and J by 0 bases, with 8 bases between the two germline ends.

V gene TRBV7-2 combines with J gene TRBJ2-2, with 15 nucleotides matching TRBD2. Germline-derived CDR1 and CDR2 are SGHTA and FQGNSA. The CDR3 sequence is 17 residues long. V shed 4 bases, J shed 2 bases, and the junction held 2 bases outside the gene matches. CDR3 sequence: CASSSGLAGGNTGELFF. The CDR3 DNA is TGTGCCAGCAGCTCGGGACTAGCGGGAGGCAACACCGGGGAGCTGTTTTTT. The full variable domain, its missing parts supplied by reference TRBV7-2 and TRBJ2-2, is GAGVSQSPSNKVTEKGKDVELRCDPISGHTALYWYRQSLGQGLEFLIYFQGNSAPDKSGLPSDRFSAERTGGSVSTLTIQRTQQEDSAVYLCASSSGLAGGNTGELFFGEGSRLTVL.

This chain joins TRBV6-6 and TRBJ1-5; D is undetermined. Germline V gene lookup returns CDR1 MNHNY and CDR2 SVGAGI (reference sequence). This CDR3 is built from 12 residues. Trimming took 6 bases from V and 4 from J, leaving 7 bases between them. CDR3 amino acids: CASSHANQPQHF. CDR3 DNA sequence: TGTGCCAGCAGCCACGCAAATCAGCCCCAGCATTTT.

The chain recombines TRBV11-2 with TRBJ2-7, with 9 positions matching TRBD1. J gave up 4 bases and V 4 bases, and 17 bases lay outside the gene matches. This CDR3 is built from 18 residues. Germline V gene data show CDR1 as SGHAT and CDR2 as FQNNGV. CDR3 nucleotide sequence: TGTGCCAGCAGCTCCCCCAGGTGGGACAGGGAAAAAGGGTACGAGCAGTACTTC. Its translation: CASSSPRWDREKGYEQYF.

The chain couples TRBV5-1 to TRBJ2-7; D might be TRBD1 (5 bases). Germline-derived CDR1 and CDR2 are SGHRS and YFSETQ. The CDR3 is 13 residues long. V was pared by 0 bases and J by 6 bases, with 10 bases between. CDR3 region: CASSLGVGVEQYF. The CDR3 DNA is TGCGCCAGCAGCTTGGGTGTAGGGGTCGAGCAGTACTTC.